This TCR beta chain comes out of a study of T cell therapy after organ transplantation. Study summary: Two of the ten patients were classed as nonresponders. Study observations and caveats: Lower pretherapy CD8 clonality went with larger post-therapy fold change.

This clone was seen a single time. Its antigen is as yet unknown. Some clones are missing from TCRdb's copy, which holds only in-frame ones; the method was immunoSEQ multiplex PCR. Of about 1,500 clones listed, around 72% were seen once; the top ten hold more than 45%. The time point: 20-29 weeks after completion of therapy. CDR3 size: 13 residues. V lost 5 bases, J lost 4 bases, and 11 bases lay in between. Germline values: CDR1 LNHDA, CDR2 SQIVND (reference sequence). V gene TRBV19 combines with J gene TRBJ1-1; D possibly corresponds to TRBD1 (5 bases). This TCR came from a human patient who had received a solid organ transplant and had CMV disease. Some T cells may have come from the graft donor. Source: CD8+ T cells from blood, taken after autologous CMV-specific T cell therapy. CDR3 DNA: TGTGCCAGTAGTGTGGGACTGTTCACTGAAGCTTTCTTT. Translating gives CASSVGLFTEAFF.